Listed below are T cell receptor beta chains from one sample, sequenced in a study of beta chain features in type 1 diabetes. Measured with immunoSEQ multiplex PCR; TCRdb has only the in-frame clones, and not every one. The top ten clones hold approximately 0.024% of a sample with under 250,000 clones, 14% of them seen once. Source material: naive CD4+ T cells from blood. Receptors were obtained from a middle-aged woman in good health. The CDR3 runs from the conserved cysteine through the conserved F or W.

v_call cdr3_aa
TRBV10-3 CAISESARGSSYNSPLHF
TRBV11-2 CASSSMQGAVSPLHF
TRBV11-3 CASSSTSYNEQFF
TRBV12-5 CASGLVASKYF
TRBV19 CASSSSGRGQPQHF
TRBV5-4 CASMTSGGSIGTDTQYF
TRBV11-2 CASSLDRGSEKLFF
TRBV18 CASSPQWAGGNDEQYF
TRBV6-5 CASSGPKSSYNEQFF
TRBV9 CASSRTGGSTDTQYF
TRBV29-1 CSVAGTTGGETQYF
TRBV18 CASHAAGKDQPQHF
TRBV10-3 CAINWGGENEQFF
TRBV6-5 CASSSPGTGGVTEAFF
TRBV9 CASSVATQGGEQYF
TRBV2 CASSLTSGGPYEQYF
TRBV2 CASNTRGGYNEQFF
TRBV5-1 CASSLAGNEQFF
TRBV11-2 CASSLERGGYEQYF
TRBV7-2 CASSFELAGSSYNEQFF
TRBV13 CASSLGGQGISYEQYF
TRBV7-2 CASSLAGGLGEKLFF
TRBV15 CATSRDPAWGGGYTF
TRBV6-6 CASRRASGTYEQYF
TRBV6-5 CASSYSRDFEQYF
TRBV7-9 CASSLARGAGTVYNEQFF
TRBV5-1 CASSFDGRGATGELFF
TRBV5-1 CASSLELAAELFF
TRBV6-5 CAIGRVGSEQFF
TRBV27 CASSYGQAQETQYF
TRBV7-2 CASSFGMGAGNTEAFF
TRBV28 CAITDRANYNEQFF
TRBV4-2 CASSPDRGNTEAFF
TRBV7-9 CASSRQGQGLDEQYF
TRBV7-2 CASSRGGSQSYNEQFF
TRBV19 CASLWGGTQYF
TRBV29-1 CSGGTSGWSSYNEQFF
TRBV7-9 CASRRDSQETQYF
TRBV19 CASRGTGGQDGNQPQHF
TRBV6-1 CASPGPTIYNEQFF
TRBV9 CASSGTGNSPLHF
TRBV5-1 CASRPSETYEQYF
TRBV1 CTSSQDVAGETNEQFF
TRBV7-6 CASSLAASGVTNYGYTF
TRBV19 CASSAGQSRSEQFF
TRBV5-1 CASSSRGDYGLAPGELFF
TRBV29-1 CSVALDRRPNGYTF